This T cell receptor beta chain stems from a study of T-cell memory formation after mild COVID-19. J gave up 0 bases and V 6 bases, and 17 bases lay outside the gene matches. The CDR3 runs 19 residues. CDR1 DFQATT and CDR2 SNEGSKA come from the germline V gene (reference sequence). TCRdb re-analysed the 5' RACE reads in MiXCR, keeping a single row per CDR3 protein. The sample contains nearly 350,000 distinct CDR3 sequences, 13% of which appear only once. The genes are TRBV20-1 and TRBJ2-4; 10 bases fit TRBD1. The sequenced sample was PBMCs or a T cell subset sorted from them (not recorded which). The sequence was collected from a man aged 18 to 29 who had mild COVID-19 (a few samples of this study predate the infection). Cell type and time point are not known. This CDR3 reads CSAYRTGTGAFLAKNIQYF. The CDR3, as DNA: TGCAGTGCGTATAGAACCGGGACAGGGGCTTTCTTAGCCAAAAACATTCAGTACTTC.